The entry below describes one T cell receptor (beta chain). Its matching antigen is unknown. Use of 60 Vbeta and 13 Jbeta primers characterized the PCR. Produced via immunoSEQ multiplex PCR; TCRdb's table is partial and in-frame only. The table shows 160,000 or so clones, with roughly 80% occurring only once. CDR3 length equals 14 residues. Germline V lookup: CDR1 MNHEY, CDR2 SVGAGI. V shed 6 bases, J shed 4 bases, and the junction held 3 bases outside the gene matches. These data belong to a study of cytomegalovirus exposure and HLA in healthy donors. The wider study: A data release that came early held roughly 90 million unique TCRs from HLA-typed donors. Study results and limitations: A few V segments could not be told apart, such as TRBV6-2 and TRBV6-3, and were left out. TCR beta chains associated with HLA were, in a later analysis, more clonally expanded than equally common others.

All donors participated as healthy donors of bone marrow. The sequencing input was PBMCs. The chain has TRBV6-5 and TRBJ2-1; 10 bases fit TRBD2. This TCR derives from a woman in her fifties or sixties in good health and CMV-seronegative. The CDR3 DNA reads as TGTGCCAGCAGCCAACTAGCGGGGTACAATGAGCAGTTCTTC. This codes for CASSQLAGYNEQFF.